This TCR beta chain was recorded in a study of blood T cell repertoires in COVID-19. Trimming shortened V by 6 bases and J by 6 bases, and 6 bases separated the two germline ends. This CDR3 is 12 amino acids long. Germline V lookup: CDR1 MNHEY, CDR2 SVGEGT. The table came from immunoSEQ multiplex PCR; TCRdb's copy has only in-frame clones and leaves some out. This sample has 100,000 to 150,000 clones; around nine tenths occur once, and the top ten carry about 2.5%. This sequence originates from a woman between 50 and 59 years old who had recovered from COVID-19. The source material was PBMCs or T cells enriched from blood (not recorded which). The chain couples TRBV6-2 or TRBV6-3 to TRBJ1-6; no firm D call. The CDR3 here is CASSPVNSPLHF. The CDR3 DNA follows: TGTGCCAGCAGCCCCGTTAATTCACCCCTCCACTTT.